The source of this T cell receptor beta chain is a study of T cells in Graves' hyperthyroidism and ophthalmopathy. A few counts support this clonotype. Template material for amplifying TCR beta CDR3 regions consisted of RNA transcripts. First-round RT-PCR targeting the TCR CDR3 was performed with the HTBI primer set. TCRdb ran MiXCR on the multiplex PCR reads and lists one entry per CDR3 protein. Of approximately 300,000 distinct CDR3 sequences listed, approximately 15% are singletons. Trimming shortened V by 10 bases and J by 0 bases, and 7 bases separated the two germline ends. The CDR3 contains 13 residues. The germline V gene has CDR1 SNHLY and CDR2 FYNNEI.

The chain recombines TRBV2 with TRBJ1-6; D unclear. The receptor comes from a woman in her sixties with Graves' ophthalmopathy. Sequenced material: blood. As DNA, the CDR3 is TGTGCCATTTGGAGCTCCTATAATTCACCCCTCCACTTT. The encoded protein is CAIWSSYNSPLHF.